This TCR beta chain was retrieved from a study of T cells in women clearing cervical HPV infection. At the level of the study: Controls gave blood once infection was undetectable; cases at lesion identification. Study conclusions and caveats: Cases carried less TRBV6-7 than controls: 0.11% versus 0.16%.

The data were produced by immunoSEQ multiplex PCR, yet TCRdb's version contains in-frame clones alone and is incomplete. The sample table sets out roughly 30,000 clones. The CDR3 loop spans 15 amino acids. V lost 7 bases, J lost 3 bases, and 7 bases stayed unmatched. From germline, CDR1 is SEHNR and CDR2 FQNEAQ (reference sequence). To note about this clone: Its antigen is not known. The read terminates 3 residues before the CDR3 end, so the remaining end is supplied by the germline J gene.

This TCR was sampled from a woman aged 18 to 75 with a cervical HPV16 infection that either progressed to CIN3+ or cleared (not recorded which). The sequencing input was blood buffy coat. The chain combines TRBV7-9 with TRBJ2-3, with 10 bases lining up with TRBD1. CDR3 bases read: TGTGCCAGCAACCGGGGACAGGGGAGGACAGATACG. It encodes CASNRGQGRTDT. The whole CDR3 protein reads CASNRGQGRTDTQYF.